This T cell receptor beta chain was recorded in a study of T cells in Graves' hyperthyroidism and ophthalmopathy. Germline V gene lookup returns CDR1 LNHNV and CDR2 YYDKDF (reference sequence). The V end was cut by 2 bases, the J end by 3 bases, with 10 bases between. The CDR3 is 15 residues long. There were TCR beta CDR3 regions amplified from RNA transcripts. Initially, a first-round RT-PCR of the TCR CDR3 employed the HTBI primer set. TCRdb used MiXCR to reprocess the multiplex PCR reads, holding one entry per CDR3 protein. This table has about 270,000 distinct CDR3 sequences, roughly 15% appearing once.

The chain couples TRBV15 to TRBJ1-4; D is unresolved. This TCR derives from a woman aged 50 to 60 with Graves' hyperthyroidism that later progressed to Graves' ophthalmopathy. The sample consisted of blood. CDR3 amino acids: CATSRTEPSNEKLFF. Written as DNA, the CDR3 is TGTGCCACCAGCAGAACGGAACCCTCTAATGAAAAACTGTTTTTT.